What follows are 5 T cell receptor beta chains derived from one specimen sequenced in a study of response to subunit inactivated influenza vaccine. TCRdb re-analysed the RT-PCR reads in MiXCR, keeping a single row per CDR3 protein. The data show 490,000 or so distinct CDR3 sequences, around 8% seen once. The sample in question was PBMCs from blood, obtained 23 to 25 months after vaccination. The receptors originated from a man aged 45 to 75 who received an inactivated influenza vaccine.

This clonotype was seen many times. The V call is TRBV6-1, the J call TRBJ1-2; no firm D call. Germline CDR1 reads MNHNS; CDR2 reads SASEGT. This CDR3 is built from 15 residues. V dropped 4 bases and J dropped 4 bases, with 16 bases sitting between them. The CDR3 reads CASSGFNGSLYGYTF. Written as DNA, the CDR3 is TGTGCCAGCAGTGGATTTAACGGGTCCCTCTATGGCTACACCTTC.

The J gene is TRBJ1-1, the V gene TRBV6-1, with D perhaps matching TRBD1 (6 bases). Deletions cut 6 bases from V and 7 bases from J, with 24 bases between. CDR1 MNHNS and CDR2 SASEGT come from the germline V gene. CDR3 length: 16 residues. CDR3 loop: CASRASGGRGSGEAFF. CDR3 bases: TGTGCCAGCAGAGCCTCCGGGGGCAGAGGGTCTGGTGAAGCTTTCTTT.

This clonotype was picked up many times. This rearrangement joins TRBV28 to TRBJ1-4, with unresolved D. The CDR3 covers 11 residues. From germline, CDR1 is MDHEN and CDR2 SYDVKM. V was clipped by 9 bases and J by 6 bases, with 8 bases between them. CDR3 loop: CASHRDEKLFF. The DNA for the CDR3 is TGTGCCAGTCATAGGGATGAAAAACTGTTTTTT.

This clonotype was recorded at least ten times. V is TRBV20-1 and J is TRBJ2-5, with TRBD1 matching 7 bases. Germline V gene lookup returns CDR1 DFQATT and CDR2 SNEGSKA (reference sequence). The J segment lost 2 bases and the V segment lost 6 bases, leaving 9 bases of the junction unmatched. This CDR3 spans 14 amino acids. CDR3 in amino acids: CSAGDRRIQETQYF. The CDR3, as DNA: TGCAGTGCGGGGGACAGACGAATACAAGAGACCCAGTACTTC.

This clonotype was recorded many times. This chain links TRBV5-1 with TRBJ1-4; 8 bases are a match to TRBD1. There are 14 residues in the CDR3. Unmatched junction bases numbered 7, after V lost 5 bases and J lost 7 bases. CDR1 and CDR2 (germline): SGHRS, YFSETQ. The CDR3 DNA follows: TGCGCCAGCAGACCAGGACAGGGTACTGAAAAACTGTTTTTT. It translates to CASRPGQGTEKLFF.